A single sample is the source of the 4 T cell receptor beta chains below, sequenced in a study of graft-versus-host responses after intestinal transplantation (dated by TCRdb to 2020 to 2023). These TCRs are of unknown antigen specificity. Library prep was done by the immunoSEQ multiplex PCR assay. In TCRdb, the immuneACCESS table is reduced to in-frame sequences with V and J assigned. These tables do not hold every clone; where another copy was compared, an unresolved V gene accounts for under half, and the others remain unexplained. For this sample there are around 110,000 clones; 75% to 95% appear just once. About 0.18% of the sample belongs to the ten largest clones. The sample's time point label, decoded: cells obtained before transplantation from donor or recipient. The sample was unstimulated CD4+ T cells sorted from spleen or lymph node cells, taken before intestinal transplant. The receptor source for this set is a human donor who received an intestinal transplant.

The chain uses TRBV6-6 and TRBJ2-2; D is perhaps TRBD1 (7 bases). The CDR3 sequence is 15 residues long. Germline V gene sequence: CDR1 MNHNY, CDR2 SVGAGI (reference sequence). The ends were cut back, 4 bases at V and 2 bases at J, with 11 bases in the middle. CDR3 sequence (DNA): TGTGCCAGCAGTTCACAGGGGACTAACACCGGGGAGCTGTTTTTT. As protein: CASSSQGTNTGELFF.

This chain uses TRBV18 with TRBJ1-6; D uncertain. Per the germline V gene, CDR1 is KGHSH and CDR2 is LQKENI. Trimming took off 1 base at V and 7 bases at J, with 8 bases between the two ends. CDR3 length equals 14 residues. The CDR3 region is CASSPQTSNSPLHF. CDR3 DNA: TGTGCCAGCTCACCACAGACATCCAATTCACCCCTCCACTTT.

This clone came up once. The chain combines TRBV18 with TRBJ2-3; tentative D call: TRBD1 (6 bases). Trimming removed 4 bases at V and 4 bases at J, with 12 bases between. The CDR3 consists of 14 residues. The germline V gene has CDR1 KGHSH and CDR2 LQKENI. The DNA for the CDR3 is TGTGCCAGCTCACTGGAAACAGGGTCAGATACGCAGTATTTT. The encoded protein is CASSLETGSDTQYF.

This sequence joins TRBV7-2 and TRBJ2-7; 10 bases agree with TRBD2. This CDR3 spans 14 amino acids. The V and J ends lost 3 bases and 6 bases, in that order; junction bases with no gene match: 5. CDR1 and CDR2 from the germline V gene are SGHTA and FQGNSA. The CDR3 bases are TGTGCCAGCAGCTTTTCTAGCGGGAGAGGCGAGCAGTACTTC. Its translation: CASSFSSGRGEQYF.